The 32 T cell receptor beta chains given below trace back to one sample, sequenced in a study of PD-1 blockade in classical Hodgkin lymphoma. TCRdb's table, derived via immunoSEQ multiplex PCR, lists solely in-frame clones and lacks some. The sample shows fewer than 35,000 clones, about 86% of them seen only once. Described time point: cycle 4 day 1 (C4D1), after less than seven weeks of nivolumab. Relapse was seen in all patients after autologous stem cell transplantation, and brentuximab vedotin exposure was variable. By magnetic negative selection, CD4+ T cells were purified from thawed PBMCs. Sequencing was performed on CD4+ T cells from blood, taken before the fourth cycle of nivolumab. The receptor source for this set is a human donor with classical Hodgkin lymphoma.

The chain joins TRBV6-5 to TRBJ2-3; D is undetermined. The germline V gene has CDR1 MNHEY and CDR2 SVGAGI. The CDR3 extends over 14 amino acids. Trimming cost V 1 base and J 4 bases, with 9 bases left between them. The CDR3: CASSYFKHADTQYF. CDR3 DNA sequence: TGTGCCAGCAGTTACTTCAAACATGCAGATACGCAGTATTTT.

This chain connects TRBV28 to TRBJ1-5, with unresolved D. V was clipped by 2 bases and J by 7 bases, with 15 bases between them. CDR1 is MDHEN, CDR2 SYDVKM, per germline. The CDR3 is made up of 15 amino acids. The CDR3 DNA reads TGTGCCAGCAGTTTACGAAACAGCCAAGGGCAGCCCCAGCATTTT. Translating it yields CASSLRNSQGQPQHF.

The chain combines TRBV7-8 with TRBJ2-3, with D possibly TRBD2 on 5 matching bases. The CDR3 is 14 residues long. Germline assignment: CDR1 SGHVS and CDR2 FQNEAQ. Trimming took off 5 bases at V and 8 bases at J, with 17 bases between the two ends. CDR3 in amino acids: CASSQDPSRGTQYF. CDR3 bases: TGTGCCAGCAGCCAGGACCCCTCCCGGGGTACGCAGTATTTT.

This clone was picked up one time. The CDR3 DNA sequence: TGTGCCAGCAGTTTAACGGGGGCAGGGAGAGCCGGCACTGAAGCTTTCTTT. Translation gives CASSLTGAGRAGTEAFF. The rearrangement joins TRBV27 to TRBJ1-1; tentatively, D is TRBD1 (6 bases). Germline loops: CDR1 MNHEY, CDR2 SMNVEV (reference sequence). The CDR3 spans 17 residues. V was clipped by 2 bases and J by 4 bases, with 20 bases between them.

The rearrangement links TRBV30 to TRBJ2-3; 8 nucleotides match TRBD1. The CDR3 has 13 amino acids. Germline values: CDR1 GTSNPN, CDR2 SVGIG (reference sequence). CDR3 DNA sequence: TGTGCTCGGACAGGGAAAAACACAGATACGCAGTATTTT. It is translated as CARTGKNTDTQYF.

V usage is TRBV6-1 and J usage is TRBJ2-2; tentatively, D is TRBD1 (5 bases). V was trimmed by 4 bases and J by 6 bases, leaving 12 bases between them. The CDR3 consists of 14 residues. From germline, CDR1 is MNHNS and CDR2 SASEGT. This CDR3 reads CASSVDSFSGELFF. In DNA, the CDR3 is TGTGCCAGCAGTGTAGACAGTTTCTCCGGGGAGCTGTTTTTT.

The V gene is TRBV27, the J gene TRBJ2-5; 9 bases align to TRBD2. CDR3 length equals 17 residues. Germline values: CDR1 MNHEY, CDR2 SMNVEV (reference sequence). The V segment lost 6 bases and the J segment 2 bases; nucleotides outside the gene matches: 13. The CDR3 loop is CASSSRRAGGTQETQYF. As DNA, the CDR3 is TGTGCCAGCAGCTCCCGACGGGCGGGAGGGACGCAAGAGACCCAGTACTTC.

This sequence joins TRBV7-2 and TRBJ2-2, with TRBD1 matching 8 bases. Germline V lookup: CDR1 SGHTA, CDR2 FQGNSA. CDR3 length: 14 residues. J was trimmed by 6 bases and V by 0 bases; bases with no gene match: 0. CDR3 nucleotides: TGTGCCAGCAGCTTAGCCAGGGGGCCCGGGGAGCTGTTTTTT. This sequence encodes CASSLARGPGELFF.

V is TRBV7-3 and J is TRBJ2-1; 9 bases agree with TRBD2. Germline lookup yields CDR1 SGHTA and CDR2 FQGTGA. This CDR3 has 12 amino acids. The junction had 8 bases not matched to a gene; V was cut back by 5 bases and J by 15 bases. CDR3 amino acids: CASSHFAGGLFF. In DNA, the CDR3 is TGTGCCAGCAGCCATTTCGCGGGAGGGCTGTTCTTC.

The rearrangement joins TRBV27 to TRBJ1-5, with TRBD1 as a possible D gene (5 bases). Trimming pared 9 bases from V and 2 bases from J, leaving 11 bases between. This CDR3 has 13 residues. Germline loops: CDR1 MNHEY, CDR2 SMNVEV (reference sequence). The CDR3 loop is CASSRGGNQPQHF. CDR3 DNA: TGTGCCAGTTCCCGGGGGGGCAATCAGCCCCAGCATTTT.

This chain uses TRBV4-1 with TRBJ1-5, with TRBD1 as a possible D gene (6 bases). This CDR3 is built from 17 residues. CDR1 and CDR2 (germline): MGHRA, YSYEKL. V lost 0 bases and J lost 0, with 12 bases in between. The CDR3 DNA is TGCGCCAGCAGCCAAGAAGGGGGGACCTATAGCAATCAGCCCCAGCATTTT. This encodes CASSQEGGTYSNQPQHF.

This clone showed up just once. V gene TRBV18 combines with J gene TRBJ2-1; the D is unclear. V gave up 3 bases and J gave up 2 bases, with 17 bases separating them. The CDR3 length is 17 residues. In germline, CDR1 is KGHSH, CDR2 LQKENI. As DNA, the CDR3 is TGTGCCAGCTCACCTCAAGCCGGGTTGGATGCCTACAATGAGCAGTTCTTC. Translation: CASSPQAGLDAYNEQFF.

V usage is TRBV28 and J usage is TRBJ2-2, with TRBD1 matching over 9 bases. V was pared by 3 bases and J by 6 bases, with 5 bases of the junction left unmatched. The CDR3 contains 15 residues. Germline lookup yields CDR1 MDHEN and CDR2 SYDVKM. CDR3 residues: CASSFGDRGAGELFF. For the CDR3, the DNA is TGTGCCAGCAGTTTTGGAGACAGGGGGGCCGGGGAGCTGTTTTTT. The entire variable domain, with the rest obtained from reference TRBV28 and TRBJ2-2, is as follows: DVKVTQSSRYLVKRTGEKVFLECVQDMDHENMFWYRQDPGLGLRLIYFSYDVKMKEKGDIPEGYSVSREKKERFSLILESASTNQTSMYLCASSFGDRGAGELFFGEGSRLTVL.

V is TRBV5-1 and J is TRBJ1-5; TRBD1 might be the D (5 bases). From germline, CDR1 is SGHRS and CDR2 YFSETQ. CDR3 length: 15 residues. V was pared by 0 bases and J by 5 bases, with 12 bases between. The CDR3 coding sequence is TGCGCCAGCAGCTTGGAAGGGGATGGATATCAGCCCCAGCATTTT. This sequence encodes CASSLEGDGYQPQHF. The full variable domain, completed using reference TRBV5-1 and TRBJ1-5, is KAGVTQTPRYLIKTRGQQVTLSCSPISGHRSVSWYQQTPGQGLQFLFEYFSETQRNKGNFPGRFSGRQFSNSRSEMNVSTLELGDSALYLCASSLEGDGYQPQHFGDGTRLSIL.

The rearrangement links TRBV6-1 to TRBJ1-4; D call uncertain. Germline values: CDR1 MNHNS, CDR2 SASEGT. Trimming cost V 5 bases and J 5 bases, with 9 bases left between them. The CDR3 loop spans 13 amino acids. The CDR3: CASSLTENEKLFF. CDR3 DNA: TGTGCCAGCAGTCTAACGGAAAATGAAAAACTGTTTTTT.

The chain employs TRBV28 and TRBJ2-7; 7 bases agree with TRBD1. Germline trimming cut 7 bases from V and 3 bases from J; bases unmatched to any gene: 9. Germline values: CDR1 MDHEN, CDR2 SYDVKM. The CDR3 is 14 amino acids. The CDR3 loop reads CASKVKGGFYEQYF. CDR3 DNA: TGTGCCAGCAAGGTAAAAGGGGGCTTCTACGAGCAGTACTTC.

The CDR3 nucleotides are TGTGCCAGCAGTGAAGATTTAACGGACAGTGCCGGAAACACCATATATTTT. Its translation: CASSEDLTDSAGNTIYF. This rearrangement joins TRBV6-1 to TRBJ1-3; D perhaps matches TRBD1 (6 bases). In germline, CDR1 is MNHNS, CDR2 SASEGT. The V and J ends lost 1 base and 4 bases respectively, with 17 bases between them. This CDR3 spans 17 amino acids.

The chain is built from TRBV14 and TRBJ2-7, with TRBD2 identical over 7 bases. The CDR3 contains 15 residues. The V gene end was trimmed by 4 bases and the J gene end by 3 bases; junction bases not matched to a gene: 9. The germline gives CDR1 SGHDN, CDR2 FVKESK. In DNA, the CDR3 is TGTGCCAGCAGCCGCGGAGCTAGCGGAAACTACGAGCAGTACTTC. Translating it yields CASSRGASGNYEQYF.

The chain has TRBV18 and TRBJ2-1; D tentatively fits TRBD1 or TRBD2 (6 bases each). Germline V gene data show CDR1 as KGHSH and CDR2 as LQKENI. The ends were cut back, 1 base at V and 3 bases at J, with 13 bases in the middle. CDR3 length equals 16 residues. CDR3 in DNA: TGTGCCAGCTCACCACGCGGGGACACCGACTACAATGAGCAGTTCTTC. Translation: CASSPRGDTDYNEQFF.

The chain combines TRBV6-1 with TRBJ1-5; D ambiguous. Trimming shortened V by 6 bases and J by 5 bases, and 5 bases separated the two germline ends. CDR1 and CDR2 (germline): MNHNS, SASEGT. The CDR3 runs to 11 residues. The CDR3 coding sequence is TGTGCCAGCAGCTCGCATCAGCCCCAGCATTTT. This codes for CASSSHQPQHF.

The gene calls are TRBV15 and TRBJ1-5; the D gene is possibly TRBD1 (5 bases). V was pared by 0 bases and J by 7 bases, with 13 bases between. Germline V gene sequence: CDR1 LNHNV, CDR2 YYDKDF (reference sequence). The CDR3 extends over 15 amino acids. The CDR3 region is CATSRDRTYPQPQHF. The DNA for the CDR3 is TGTGCCACCAGCAGAGATCGGACATATCCGCAGCCCCAGCATTTT.

V is TRBV5-1 and J is TRBJ2-5; weak D call: TRBD2 (6 bases). With 0 bases removed from V and 0 bases from J, the gap between germline ends came to 9 bases. This CDR3 has 15 residues. CDR1 SGHRS and CDR2 YFSETQ come from the germline V gene. CDR3 DNA: TGCGCCAGCAGCTTGGCCTTAGCGGACCAAGAGACCCAGTACTTC. Translation: CASSLALADQETQYF.

The chain employs TRBV6-1 and TRBJ1-2; D is uncertain. Per germline, CDR1 MNHNS and CDR2 SASEGT. This CDR3 region has 13 residues. Trimming pared 6 bases from V and 4 bases from J, leaving 12 bases between. CDR3: CASRTMGSYGYTF. Here the CDR3 DNA reads TGTGCCAGCAGAACCATGGGGTCCTATGGCTACACCTTC.

This rearrangement joins TRBV28 to TRBJ2-5; 8 bases align to TRBD1. The junction had 11 bases not matched to a gene; V was cut back by 6 bases and J by 5 bases. This CDR3 is 15 amino acids long. Germline V gene lookup returns CDR1 MDHEN and CDR2 SYDVKM. DNA for the CDR3: TGTGCCAGCAGAATAGGACAGGGCAGAGGGGAGACCCAGTACTTC. Protein: CASRIGQGRGETQYF.

This chain connects TRBV29-1 to TRBJ2-7, with TRBD1 matching over 9 bases. The CDR3 extends over 15 amino acids. V shed 3 bases, J shed 0 bases, and the junction held 6 bases outside the gene matches. CDR1 and CDR2 from the germline V gene are SQVTM and ANQGSEA. CDR3: CSVEGTGQSSYEQYF. DNA of the CDR3: TGCAGCGTTGAGGGGACAGGGCAGAGCTCCTACGAGCAGTACTTC.

DNA for the CDR3: TGTGCCAGCAGTGCCGGGACAGCCTACGAGCAGTACTTC. Protein: CASSAGTAYEQYF. The V gene is TRBV2, the J gene TRBJ2-7; TRBD1 matches 7 bases. Trimming took 4 bases from V and 2 from J; bases not matched to a gene: 2. The CDR3 is 13 residues long. The germline gives CDR1 SNHLY, CDR2 FYNNEI.

The chain joins TRBV6-5 to TRBJ1-6; 7 nucleotides align to TRBD1. Germline lookup yields CDR1 MNHEY and CDR2 SVGAGI. Trimming cost V 2 bases and J 8 bases; bases outside gene matches: 0. The CDR3 has 13 residues. CDR3 DNA sequence: TGTGCCAGCAGTTACGACAGGGATTCACCCCTCCACTTT. Translated, it gives CASSYDRDSPLHF.

This clone was found a few times. The rearrangement joins TRBV2 to TRBJ1-1; weak D call: TRBD1 (6 bases). The germline V gene encodes CDR1 SNHLY and CDR2 FYNNEI. Trimming shortened V by 6 bases and J by 0 bases, and 11 bases separated the two germline ends. The CDR3 has 14 residues. For the CDR3, the DNA is TGTGCCAGCAGAACAGGGCTCGTGAACACTGAAGCTTTCTTT. It encodes CASRTGLVNTEAFF.

The chain uses TRBV19 and TRBJ1-5; D is undetermined. The CDR3 has 11 residues. Trimming removed 9 bases at V and 5 bases at J, with 8 bases between. Germline CDR1 is LNHDA and CDR2 is SQIVND (reference sequence). CDR3 coding DNA: TGTGCCAGATACCCGGATCAGCCCCAGCATTTT. Protein product: CARYPDQPQHF.

V gene TRBV27 combines with J gene TRBJ1-6, with a weak D call TRBD1 (5 bases). Germline CDR1 and CDR2: MNHEY and SMNVEV (reference sequence). V was cut by 0 bases and J by 0 bases, with 15 bases left in between. The CDR3 consists of 19 residues. Written as DNA, the CDR3 is TGTGCCAGCAGTTTATCAGCTATGACAGCAAGCTCCTATAATTCACCCCTCCACTTT. Encoded protein: CASSLSAMTASSYNSPLHF.

The chain uses TRBV11-2 and TRBJ2-7; D is possibly TRBD2 (6 bases). CDR1 is SGHAT and CDR2 is FQNNGV in the germline V gene. The CDR3 has 13 residues. The ends were cut back, 1 base at V and 12 bases at J, with 16 bases in the middle. This chain's CDR3 is CASSLVPGETTYF. The CDR3 DNA reads as TGTGCCAGCAGCTTAGTACCGGGAGAAACTACGTACTTC.

The rearrangement joins TRBV11-2 to TRBJ1-5; D ambiguous. V lost 0 bases to trimming and J lost 10 bases, with 10 bases between them. The CDR3 has 13 amino acids. Germline-derived CDR1 and CDR2 are SGHAT and FQNNGV. The CDR3 loop reads CASSLESPYPQHF. The CDR3 nucleotides are TGTGCCAGCAGCTTAGAATCTCCGTACCCCCAGCATTTT.